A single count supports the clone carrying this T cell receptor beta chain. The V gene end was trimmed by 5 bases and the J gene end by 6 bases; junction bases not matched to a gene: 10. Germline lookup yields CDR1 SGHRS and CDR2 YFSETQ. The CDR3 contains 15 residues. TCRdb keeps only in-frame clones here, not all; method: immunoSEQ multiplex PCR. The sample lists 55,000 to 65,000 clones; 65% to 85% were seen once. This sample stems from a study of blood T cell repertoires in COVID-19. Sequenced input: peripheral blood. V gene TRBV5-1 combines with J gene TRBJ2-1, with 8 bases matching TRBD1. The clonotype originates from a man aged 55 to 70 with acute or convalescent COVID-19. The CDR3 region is CASRQARTGFNEQFF. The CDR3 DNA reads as TGCGCCAGCAGACAGGCCCGGACAGGGTTCAATGAGCAGTTCTTC.